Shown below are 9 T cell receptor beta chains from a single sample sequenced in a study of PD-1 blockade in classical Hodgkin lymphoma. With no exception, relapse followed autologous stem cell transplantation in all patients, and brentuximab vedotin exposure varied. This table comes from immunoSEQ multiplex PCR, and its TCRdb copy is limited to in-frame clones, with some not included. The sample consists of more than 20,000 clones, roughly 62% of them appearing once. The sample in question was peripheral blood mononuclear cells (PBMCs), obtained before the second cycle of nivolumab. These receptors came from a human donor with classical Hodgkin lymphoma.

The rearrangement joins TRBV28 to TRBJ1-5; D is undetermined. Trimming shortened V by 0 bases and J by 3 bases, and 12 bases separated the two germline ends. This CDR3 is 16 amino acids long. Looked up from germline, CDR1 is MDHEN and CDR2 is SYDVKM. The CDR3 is CASSLWSLQPNQPQHF. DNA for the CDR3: TGTGCCAGCAGTTTATGGTCGCTACAGCCCAATCAGCCCCAGCATTTT.

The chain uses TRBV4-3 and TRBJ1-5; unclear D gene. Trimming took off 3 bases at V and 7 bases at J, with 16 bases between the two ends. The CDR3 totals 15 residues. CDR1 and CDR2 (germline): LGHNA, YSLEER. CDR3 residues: CASSQTWGGNQPQHF. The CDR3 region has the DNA TGCGCCAGCAGCCAGACCTGGGGAGGGAACCAGCCCCAGCATTTT.

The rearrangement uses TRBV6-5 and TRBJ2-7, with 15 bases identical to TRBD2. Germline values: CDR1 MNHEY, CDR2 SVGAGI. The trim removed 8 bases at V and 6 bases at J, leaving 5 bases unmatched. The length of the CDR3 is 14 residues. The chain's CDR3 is CASHRTSGRGEQYF. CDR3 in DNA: TGTGCCAGCCATCGGACTAGCGGGAGGGGCGAGCAGTACTTC.

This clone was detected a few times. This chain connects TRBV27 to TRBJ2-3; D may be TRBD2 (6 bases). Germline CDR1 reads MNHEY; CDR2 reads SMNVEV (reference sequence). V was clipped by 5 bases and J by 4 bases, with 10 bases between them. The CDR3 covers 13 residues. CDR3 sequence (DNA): TGTGCCAGCAGTCCCGGGACTCCAGATACGCAGTATTTT. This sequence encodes CASSPGTPDTQYF.

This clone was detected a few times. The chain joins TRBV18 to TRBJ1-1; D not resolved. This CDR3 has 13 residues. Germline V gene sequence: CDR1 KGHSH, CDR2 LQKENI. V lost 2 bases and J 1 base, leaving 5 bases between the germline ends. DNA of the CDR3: TGTGCCAGCTCACCAGGGAGGAACACTGAAGCTTTCTTT. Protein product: CASSPGRNTEAFF.

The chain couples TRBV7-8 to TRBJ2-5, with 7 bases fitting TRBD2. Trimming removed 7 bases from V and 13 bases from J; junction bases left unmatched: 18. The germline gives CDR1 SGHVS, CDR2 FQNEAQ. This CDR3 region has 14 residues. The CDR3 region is CASTKFDGGNLRYF. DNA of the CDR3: TGTGCCAGCACCAAATTTGACGGGGGGAACCTCCGGTACTTC. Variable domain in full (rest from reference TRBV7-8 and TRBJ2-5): GAGVSQSPRYKVAKRGQDVALRCDPISGHVSLFWYQQALGQGPEFLTYFQNEAQLDKSGLPSDRFFAERPEGSVSTLKIQRTQQEDSAVYLCASTKFDGGNLRYFGPGTRLLVL.

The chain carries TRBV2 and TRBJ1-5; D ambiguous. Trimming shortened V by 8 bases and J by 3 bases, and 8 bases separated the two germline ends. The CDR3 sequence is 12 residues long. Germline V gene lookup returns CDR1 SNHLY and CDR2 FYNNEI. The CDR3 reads CASGTLNQPQHF. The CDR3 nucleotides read TGTGCCAGCGGCACACTCAATCAGCCCCAGCATTTT.

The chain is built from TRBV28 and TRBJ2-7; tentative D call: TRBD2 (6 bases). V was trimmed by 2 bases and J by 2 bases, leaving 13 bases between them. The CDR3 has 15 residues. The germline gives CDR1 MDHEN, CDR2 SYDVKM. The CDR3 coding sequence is TGTGCCAGCAGTTTAGGGACTGAAATTCCCTACGAGCAGTACTTC. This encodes CASSLGTEIPYEQYF.

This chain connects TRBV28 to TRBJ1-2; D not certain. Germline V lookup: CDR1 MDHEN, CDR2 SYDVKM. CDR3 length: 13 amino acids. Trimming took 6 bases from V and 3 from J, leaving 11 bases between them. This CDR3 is CASREENYYGYTF. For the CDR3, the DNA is TGTGCCAGCAGAGAGGAGAATTACTATGGCTACACCTTC.